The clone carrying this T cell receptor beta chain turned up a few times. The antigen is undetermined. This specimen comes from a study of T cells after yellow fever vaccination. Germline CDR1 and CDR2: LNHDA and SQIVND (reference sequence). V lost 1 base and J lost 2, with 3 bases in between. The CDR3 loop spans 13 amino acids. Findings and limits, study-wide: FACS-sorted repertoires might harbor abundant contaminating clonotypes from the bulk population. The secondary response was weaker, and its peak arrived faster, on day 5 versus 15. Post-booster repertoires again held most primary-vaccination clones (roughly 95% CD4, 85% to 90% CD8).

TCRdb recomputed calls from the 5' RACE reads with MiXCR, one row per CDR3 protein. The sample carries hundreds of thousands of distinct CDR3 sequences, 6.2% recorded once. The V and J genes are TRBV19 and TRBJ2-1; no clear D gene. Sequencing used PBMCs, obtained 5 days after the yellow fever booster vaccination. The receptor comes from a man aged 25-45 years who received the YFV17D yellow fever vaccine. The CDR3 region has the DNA TGTGCCAGTAGTATAGGTGCCTACAATGAGCAGTTCTTC. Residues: CASSIGAYNEQFF.